This T cell receptor (beta chain) was captured by sequencing in a study of regulatory T cells in long-lasting Graves disease. Study-wide points: The study found lower TCR diversity in persistent Graves' patients than in newly diagnosed ones.

From germline, CDR1 is GTSNPN and CDR2 SVGIG (reference sequence). The CDR3 has 14 amino acids. Trimming removed 5 bases at V and 0 bases at J, with 8 bases between. This clonotype was seen only a few times. Its antigen is not identified. The time point here: persistent/refractory GD, antithyroid drugs over 5 years with positive TRAb. PBMC-derived RNA was used for the TCR library. American Thyroid Association guidelines defined Graves' disease diagnosis. Patients of an endocrinology department in Xi'an, China, were included. Libraries of TCR beta came from iRepertoire HTBI primers plus Arm-PCR of CDR3 regions. Original processing notes: Spanning all samples, the identified segments comprised about 62 TRBV and around 15 TRBJ. TCRdb ran MiXCR on the multiplex PCR reads and lists one entry per CDR3 protein. The V and J calls shown here were made by TCRdb, not taken from the authors' results. The table includes about 470,000 distinct CDR3 sequences, more than 20% detected once.

The receptor was derived from a female donor with Graves disease. The sequenced sample was peripheral blood mononuclear cells (PBMCs), obtained when the disease was refractory, from a patient treated with antithyroid drugs. The rearrangement uses TRBV30 and TRBJ2-6; no clear D gene. CDR3 residues: CAWATGSGANVLTF. As DNA, the CDR3 is TGTGCCTGGGCTACCGGCTCTGGGGCCAACGTCCTGACTTTC.